This T cell receptor beta chain was recorded in a study of CXCR3-negative and CXCR3-positive naive CD8 T cells. About the study: Approximately 130 million TRB reads were obtained in total, which works out to about 1.5 +/- 0.3 million per library.

Germline V gene lookup returns CDR1 MDHEN and CDR2 SYDVKM. The CDR3 has 18 residues. Note on this clonotype: Its target is unknown.

UMI-labeled 5' RACE TRB cDNA libraries were prepared from the cells. With the 5' RACE reads reprocessed, TCRdb shows one record per CDR3 protein and no DNA. The sample table includes about 98,000 distinct CDR3 sequences. General study points: TRB CDR3 properties indicated TCR strength, while surface CD5 was similar across naive subsets. For naive cells, CXCR3-negative and CXCR3-positive subsets had similar TRBV-TRBJ usage; for memory cells, usage differed. CXCR3-negative naive cells had less hydrophobic TRB CDR3s than did CXCR3-positive naive cells.

The V call is TRBV28, the J call TRBJ2-2; TCRdb calls TRBD2, which cannot be checked without DNA. This receptor was identified in a human donor in good health. Some clones in this sample may be carry-over from other donors' samples. Sequencing input: naive CXCR3+ CD8+ T cells from blood. Subset meaning: CD45RO-CCR7+CD27+CD95- naive CD8+ T cells expressing CXCR3 (TNR3+). The chain's CDR3 is CARHIGLAGGPGTGELFF.